This is a list of T cell receptor beta chains from one sample in a study of T cell responses to AZD1222 COVID-19 vaccine. Some clones are missing from TCRdb's copy, which holds only in-frame ones; the method was immunoSEQ multiplex PCR. Of roughly 150,000 clones in the sample, about 90% were seen once. The sequenced sample was peripheral blood, obtained 28 days after the second AZD1222 dose. All receptors derive from an adult who received the AZD1222 COVID-19 vaccine. CDR3s include the opening cysteine and the closing phenylalanine or tryptophan. A D gene is named only where the DNA matches it firmly. Clone sizes are given selectively: once, few, many, or a class where the clone is expanded.

v_call	d_call	j_call	clone_size	cdr3_nt	cdr3_aa
TRBV24-1	NA	TRBJ1-5	NA	TGTGCCACCAGTGATGGACAGCCTAATCAGCCCCAGCATTTT	CATSDGQPNQPQHF
TRBV7-2	NA	TRBJ2-7	NA	TGTGCCAGCAGCTTAGTGGGGGGCCCCGGCGAGCAGTACTTC	CASSLVGGPGEQYF
TRBV27	TRBD2	TRBJ2-5	few	TGTGCCAGCAGTTCGAAAAGGACTAGCGGGAGTGCGGAGACCCAGTACTTC	CASSSKRTSGSAETQYF
TRBV5-6	NA	TRBJ2-7	NA	TGTGCCAGCAGCTTGGGCAGCTCCTACGAGCAGTACTTC	CASSLGSSYEQYF
TRBV5-6	NA	TRBJ2-7	NA	TGTGCCAGCAGCGTGTCTGGGGACTTGTTTTTCTACGAGCAGTACTTC	CASSVSGDLFFYEQYF
TRBV2	NA	TRBJ1-1	NA	TGTGCCAGCAAAAACAGGGAAGCGAACACTGAAGCTTTCTTT	CASKNREANTEAFF
TRBV7-8	TRBD1	TRBJ2-7	NA	TGTGCCAGCAGCTCACGACAGGGGTGGGCCGAGCAGTACTTC	CASSSRQGWAEQYF
TRBV24-1	NA	TRBJ2-1	NA	TGTGCCACCAGTGAGAAGAAAAAGGGGGTCCGAAATGAGCAGTTCTTC	CATSEKKKGVRNEQFF
TRBV10-3	TRBD1	TRBJ2-7	NA	TGTGCCATCAGCCCCCCAGGGGGCAGGAACGAGCAGTACTTC	CAISPPGGRNEQYF
TRBV3-1/TRBV3-2	NA	TRBJ2-5	NA	TGTGCCAGCAGCCAAGCTGAAGAGACCCAGTACTTC	CASSQAEETQYF
TRBV19	TRBD1	TRBJ1-4	NA	TGTGCCAGTACCGAGGACAGGTTCGCGTCCAGACTGTTTTTT	CASTEDRFASRLFF
TRBV19	NA	TRBJ1-3	once	TGTGCCAGTAGTCTCGTTCGAGTCAGCTCTGGAAACACCATATATTTT	CASSLVRVSSGNTIYF
TRBV3-1/TRBV3-2	NA	TRBJ1-5	NA	TGTGCCAGCAGCCAAGGAGACAATCAGCCCCAGCATTTT	CASSQGDNQPQHF
TRBV3-1/TRBV3-2	NA	TRBJ2-5	NA	TGTGCCAGCAGCCAAGGGACGGGGCAGGGCGGAGAGACCCAGTACTTC	CASSQGTGQGGETQYF
TRBV24-1	NA	TRBJ1-5	NA	TGTGCCACCAGTGACGGAAATCAGCCCCAGCATTTT	CATSDGNQPQHF
TRBV24-1	NA	TRBJ1-5	NA	TGTGCCACCAGTGACGTAGTCAATCAGCCCCAGCATTTT	CATSDVVNQPQHF
TRBV3-1/TRBV3-2	TRBD2	TRBJ2-2	NA	TGTGCCAGCAGCCCGGGGACTAGCGGGAGTAGGGAGCTGTTTTTT	CASSPGTSGSRELFF
TRBV25-1	NA	TRBJ1-1	NA	TGTGCCAGCAGTGCGCGATTTGGGGGGGACACTGAAGCTTTCTTT	CASSARFGGDTEAFF
TRBV11-3	NA	TRBJ2-7	NA	TGTGCCAGCAGGGGATCAAGCTCCTACGAGCAGTACTTC	CASRGSSSYEQYF
TRBV4-3	NA	TRBJ1-2	NA	TGCGCCAGCAGCCAAGATCTGACGGGGGCTCGCGGCTACACCTTC	CASSQDLTGARGYTF
TRBV12-3/TRBV12-4	NA	TRBJ1-2	NA	TGTGCCAGCAGTTTTCGGGGAGGCTACACCTTC	CASSFRGGYTF
TRBV7-3	TRBD2	TRBJ2-3	NA	TGTGCCAGCAGCTTGGGTTCGCTAGCGGGAGGGCAGTCCGATACGCAGTATTTT	CASSLGSLAGGQSDTQYF
TRBV14	NA	TRBJ1-3	NA	TGTGCCAGCAGCCAATGGGGCTCTGGAAACACCATATATTTT	CASSQWGSGNTIYF
TRBV5-6	NA	TRBJ2-6	NA	TGTGCCAGCAGCTTGAGGGATTTCTCTGGGGCCAACGTCCTGACTTTC	CASSLRDFSGANVLTF
TRBV11-2	NA	TRBJ2-1	NA	TGTGCCAGCAGCTTGGGCATCGTCCGCTCCTACAATGAGCAGTTCTTC	CASSLGIVRSYNEQFF
TRBV6-5	NA	TRBJ2-2	NA	TGTGCCAGCAGCCCCAGAGGGGGGGGAAGCGGGGAGCTGTTTTTT	CASSPRGGGSGELFF
TRBV7-2	NA	TRBJ1-1	NA	TGTGCCAGCAGCACCGGACGGACAACGAACACTGAAGCTTTCTTT	CASSTGRTTNTEAFF
TRBV30	NA	TRBJ2-7	NA	TGTGCCTGGGCGCAGGGCAACGAGCAGTACTTC	CAWAQGNEQYF
TRBV13	NA	TRBJ2-7	NA	TGTGCCAGCAGCCACTTGCGGGAAACTAAATCGGGCGTCGAGCAGTACTTC	CASSHLRETKSGVEQYF
TRBV7-2	NA	TRBJ2-1	NA	TGTGCCAGCAGCTTAGAGCGGACATCTGAGCAGTTCTTC	CASSLERTSEQFF
TRBV21-1	NA	TRBJ1-1	NA	TGTGCCAGCAGCAAAGCGCTTTTTGGTGAGGGTATGAACACTGAAGCTTTCTTT	CASSKALFGEGMNTEAFF
TRBV12-5	TRBD1	TRBJ1-6	NA	TGTGCTAGTGGTTTGGGGACAGGGAGGGGTTATAATTCACCCCTCCACTTT	CASGLGTGRGYNSPLHF
TRBV5-1	NA	TRBJ2-5	NA	TGCGCCAGCAGCTTGGCCGTGGGGCAGCAAGAGACCCAGTACTTC	CASSLAVGQQETQYF
TRBV6-5	NA	TRBJ2-3	NA	TGTGCCAGTGCGGGGCGGCTCACAGATACGCAGTATTTT	CASAGRLTDTQYF
TRBV7-9	NA	TRBJ1-5	NA	TGTGCCAGCAGCTTAGATCAGGGTTCGGGGCAGCCCCAGCATTTT	CASSLDQGSGQPQHF
TRBV27	NA	TRBJ1-6	once	TGTGCCAGCAGTTTATCCGACGGGGATTCACCCCTCCACTTT	CASSLSDGDSPLHF
TRBV5-6	TRBD1	TRBJ1-5	NA	TGTGCCAGCAGCTTGGCGACAGGGGGTCAGCCCCAGCATTTT	CASSLATGGQPQHF
TRBV6-5	NA	TRBJ1-5	NA	TGTGCCAGCAGTTACTTCCCCAGGAAAGACAATCAGCCCCAGCATTTT	CASSYFPRKDNQPQHF
TRBV4-3	NA	TRBJ1-4	NA	TGCGCCAGCAGCCGCATTGGGGCACGGAATGAAAAACTGTTTTTT	CASSRIGARNEKLFF
TRBV13	NA	TRBJ2-5	NA	TGTGCCAGCAGGGAGGGCATTGTAGAGACCCAGTACTTC	CASREGIVETQYF
TRBV23-1	NA	TRBJ1-3	NA	TGCGCCATAGGGACCGTCGGAAACACCATATATTTT	CAIGTVGNTIYF
TRBV19	TRBD1	TRBJ2-3	NA	TGTGCCGGGGGGACAGGGCCCACAGATACGCAGTATTTT	CAGGTGPTDTQYF
TRBV19	NA	TRBJ1-2	NA	TGTGCCAGTAGGCCCGGGACCGACTATGGCTACACCTTC	CASRPGTDYGYTF
TRBV7-2	TRBD1	TRBJ1-2	NA	TGTGCCAGCAGGAACAGGGGCCGTACTGTCTATGGCTACACCTTC	CASRNRGRTVYGYTF
TRBV19	NA	TRBJ2-5	NA	TGTGCCAGTAGTATAGGGGGACTGGAGAGGACCCAGTACTTC	CASSIGGLERTQYF
TRBV5-6	NA	TRBJ1-3	NA	TGTGCCAGCAGCTTAAGAGATCCGAACTCTGGAAACACCATATATTTT	CASSLRDPNSGNTIYF
TRBV6-2/TRBV6-3	NA	TRBJ2-1	few	TGTGCCAGCAGTTACTCGGAAAGCTACAATGAGCAGTTCTTC	CASSYSESYNEQFF
TRBV7-2	NA	TRBJ1-2	NA	TGTGCCAGCTTCGGGCAGGGCAACTATGGCTACACCTTC	CASFGQGNYGYTF
TRBV5-5	NA	TRBJ1-1	NA	TGTGCCAGCAGCTTAACGCCAGGGGTGGTCACTGAAGCTTTCTTT	CASSLTPGVVTEAFF
TRBV11-2	NA	TRBJ1-1	NA	TGTGCCAGCAGCTTAGTCCAGGAGAACACTGAAGCTTTCTTT	CASSLVQENTEAFF
TRBV19	NA	TRBJ2-5	NA	TGTGCCAGTAGGGGCAGGACGGAGACCCAGTACTTC	CASRGRTETQYF
TRBV5-1	TRBD1	TRBJ1-6	NA	TGCGCCAGCAAGGAGGAGACAGGGATTTCACCCCTCCACTTT	CASKEETGISPLHF